A single sample gave rise to the 22 T cell receptor beta chains below, sequenced in a study of technical replicates of blood from four donors. TCRdb keeps only in-frame clones here, not all; method: immunoSEQ multiplex PCR. The sample lists tens of thousands of clones, roughly 94% seen once, with over 0.25% in the top ten. The sequenced material came from T cells isolated from PBMCs. The receptor source for this set is a human donor in good health.

The chain links TRBV2 to TRBJ1-5; D not certain. Germline CDR1 reads SNHLY; CDR2 reads FYNNEI. Between the trimmed V and J ends, which lost 7 bases and 4 bases, there was a span of 11 bases. The CDR3 runs 13 residues. CDR3 in DNA: TGTGCCAGCATGTGGACTTTGAATCAGCCCCAGCATTTT. Translating it yields CASMWTLNQPQHF.

The CDR3 coding sequence is TGTGCCAGCAGTTTAAGGCTCCCGGAGTACACTGAAGCTTTCTTT. This translates into CASSLRLPEYTEAFF. The chain carries TRBV27 and TRBJ1-1; D unresolved. Germline values: CDR1 MNHEY, CDR2 SMNVEV (reference sequence). The V gene lost 2 bases and the J gene lost 3 bases, with 13 bases spanning the gap. The CDR3 spans 15 residues.

The V and J genes are TRBV6-1 and TRBJ2-7; 9 bases agree with TRBD2. J was trimmed by 3 bases and V by 1 base; bases with no gene match: 4. Germline CDR1 is MNHNS and CDR2 is SASEGT. The CDR3 contains 15 residues. The DNA of the CDR3 is TGTGCCAGCAGTGAAGGAGCGGGAGGTAGCTACGAGCAGTACTTC. As protein: CASSEGAGGSYEQYF.

The sample holds one count of this clone. Here the CDR3 reads CASSLRTSKETQYF. CDR3 DNA sequence: TGTGCCAGCAGCTTAAGGACTAGCAAAGAGACCCAGTACTTC. The gene calls are TRBV7-2 and TRBJ2-5; 8 bases line up with TRBD2. Germline CDR1 is SGHTA and CDR2 is FQGNSA. The CDR3 has 14 residues. V shed 2 bases, J shed 3 bases, and the junction held 2 bases outside the gene matches.

CDR3 DNA sequence: TGTGCCAGCAGCTATGGGACATTGAACACTGAAGCTTTCTTT. It codes for CASSYGTLNTEAFF. This chain connects TRBV11-2 to TRBJ1-1; the D gene is possibly TRBD1 (6 bases). Germline-derived CDR1 and CDR2 are SGHAT and FQNNGV. V shed 4 bases and J shed 0 bases, with 9 bases lying between them. This CDR3 has 14 residues.

The chain recombines TRBV11-3 with TRBJ2-5; no clear D gene. The CDR3 extends over 11 amino acids. V was trimmed by 4 bases and J by 2 bases, leaving 2 bases between them. In germline, CDR1 is SGHNT, CDR2 YENEEA. The CDR3, as DNA: TGTGCCAGCAGCTCTCAAGAGACCCAGTACTTC. Protein sequence: CASSSQETQYF.

The chain joins TRBV19 to TRBJ1-1, with D maybe TRBD1 (6 bases). From germline, CDR1 is LNHDA and CDR2 SQIVND (reference sequence). The V gene lost 5 bases and the J gene lost 4 bases, with 14 bases spanning the gap. CDR3 size: 14 residues. The CDR3 protein is CASSVHRDGTEAFF. CDR3 nucleotide sequence: TGTGCCAGTAGTGTCCACAGGGATGGCACTGAAGCTTTCTTT.

About this clone: The junction departs from germline at one end; a sequencing error may be responsible. V usage is TRBV7-7 and J usage is TRBJ2-2; D gene unclear. Germline CDR1 and CDR2: SSHAT and FNYEAQ (reference sequence). The CDR3 spans 15 residues. The DNA for the CDR3 is TGTGCTAGCAGCCCCACCCCTGCTCAGGCCGGGGAGCTGTTTTTT. As protein: CASSPTPAQAGELFF.

The chain uses TRBV5-1 and TRBJ2-7, with no clear D. V was clipped by 0 bases and J by 3 bases, with 10 bases between them. The V gene's germline CDR1 is SGHRS and CDR2 YFSETQ. The CDR3 extends over 14 amino acids. As DNA, the CDR3 is TGCGCCAGCAGCTTGGACAGTTCAAACTACGAGCAGTACTTC. Translated, it gives CASSLDSSNYEQYF.

The genes are TRBV27 and TRBJ2-1; possibly TRBD2 for D (6 bases). This CDR3 has 15 residues. Trimming took 8 bases from V and 10 from J, leaving 24 bases between them. CDR1 is MNHEY and CDR2 is SMNVEV in the germline V gene (reference sequence). The chain's CDR3 is CASSTPRLGKEEQFF. The CDR3 DNA follows: TGTGCCAGCTCGACCCCCCGACTAGGAAAGGAGGAGCAGTTCTTC.

The genes are TRBV28 and TRBJ1-3, with D possibly being TRBD1 (5 bases). Trimming removed 3 bases from V and 3 bases from J, with 18 bases in between. The CDR3 is 17 amino acids. Germline values: CDR1 MDHEN, CDR2 SYDVKM. In DNA form, the CDR3 reads TGTGCCAGCAGTTTTTCATTCCTAGGAGGGGATGGAAACACCATATATTTT. Its translation is CASSFSFLGGDGNTIYF.

The gene calls are TRBV4-1 and TRBJ2-7; 8 bases are a match to TRBD1. The germline CDR1 and CDR2 sequences are MGHRA and YSYEKL. With 1 base clipped from V and 0 bases from J, the junction kept 8 bases outside the gene matches. The CDR3 contains 17 residues. CDR3 sequence: CASSQGAQGVSSYEQYF. The CDR3 DNA reads as TGCGCCAGCAGCCAAGGGGCACAGGGGGTTAGCTCCTACGAGCAGTACTTC.

The chain has TRBV7-6 and TRBJ2-1; 7 bases are shared with TRBD1. Per germline, CDR1 SGHVS and CDR2 FNYEAQ. Losses at the gene ends were 4 bases for V and 6 bases for J; bases not matched to a gene: 6. This CDR3 has 14 amino acids. CDR3 sequence reads: CASSSNRGPNEQFF. As DNA, the CDR3 is TGTGCCAGCAGCTCTAACAGGGGACCCAATGAGCAGTTCTTC.

The J gene is TRBJ2-6, the V gene TRBV4-1, with unresolved D. The V end was cut by 3 bases, the J end by 4 bases, with 7 bases between. There are 14 residues in the CDR3. The germline V gene has CDR1 MGHRA and CDR2 YSYEKL. The CDR3 DNA reads TGCGCCAGCAGCCACCTCGCGGGGGCCAACGTCCTGACTTTC. Translated: CASSHLAGANVLTF.

The V and J genes are TRBV2 and TRBJ2-7; a possible D gene is TRBD2 (5 bases). The CDR3 covers 17 residues. V was trimmed by 2 bases and J by 0 bases, leaving 17 bases between them. Germline assignment: CDR1 SNHLY and CDR2 FYNNEI. The CDR3 region is CASSERTKRKSSYEQYF. The CDR3 DNA sequence: TGTGCCAGCAGTGAACGGACGAAGCGGAAGAGCTCCTACGAGCAGTACTTC.

The V call is TRBV29-1, the J call TRBJ2-6; D not resolved. V was clipped by 8 bases and J by 2 bases, with 10 bases between them. The CDR3 runs to 13 residues. Germline-derived CDR1 and CDR2 are SQVTM and ANQGSEA. Here the CDR3 DNA reads TGCAGCCTACTCGTTCCTGGGGCCAACGTCCTGACTTTC. Its protein is CSLLVPGANVLTF.

The V and J genes are TRBV6-1 and TRBJ2-5, with 8 bases fitting TRBD1. This CDR3 spans 13 amino acids. CDR1 and CDR2 (germline): MNHNS, SASEGT. Germline trimming cut 4 bases from V and 4 bases from J; bases unmatched to any gene: 2. For the CDR3, the DNA is TGTGCCAGCAGTGGACAGGGGATAGAGACCCAGTACTTC. Its translation: CASSGQGIETQYF.

The gene calls are TRBV28 and TRBJ2-1, with 11 nucleotides matching TRBD2. The CDR3 has 17 residues. The germline V gene encodes CDR1 MDHEN and CDR2 SYDVKM. The V and J ends lost 7 bases and 5 bases, in that order; junction bases with no gene match: 13. The CDR3 DNA sequence: TGTGCCAGCAACAACCCGGGGACTAGCGGTCCGGACAATGAGCAGTTCTTC. Its translation: CASNNPGTSGPDNEQFF. Full variable domain (rest looked up from reference TRBV28 and TRBJ2-1): DVKVTQSSRYLVKRTGEKVFLECVQDMDHENMFWYRQDPGLGLRLIYFSYDVKMKEKGDIPEGYSVSREKKERFSLILESASTNQTSMYLCASNNPGTSGPDNEQFFGPGTRLTVL.

V and J are TRBV27 and TRBJ2-7; 11 nucleotides align to TRBD2. Trimming cost V 7 bases and J 0 bases; bases outside gene matches: 14. The CDR3 is made up of 18 amino acids. CDR1 and CDR2 from the germline V gene are MNHEY and SMNVEV (reference sequence). DNA of the CDR3: TGTGCCAGCACCCCGGGAACTAGCGGGGGCTCCAGCTCCTACGAGCAGTACTTC. Protein product: CASTPGTSGGSSSYEQYF.

The rearrangement uses TRBV19 and TRBJ2-3; 7 bases agree with TRBD2. The germline V gene encodes CDR1 LNHDA and CDR2 SQIVND (reference sequence). The V gene end was trimmed by 1 base and the J gene end by 5 bases; junction bases not matched to a gene: 3. CDR3 size: 14 residues. The CDR3 spells CASSIGLAEDTQYF. The CDR3 DNA follows: TGTGCCAGTAGTATAGGACTAGCTGAAGATACGCAGTATTTT.

The rearrangement uses TRBV7-2 and TRBJ2-1; 7 nucleotides agree with TRBD2. The CDR3 spans 19 residues. Germline-derived CDR1 and CDR2 are SGHTA and FQGNSA. The J segment lost 3 bases and the V segment lost 5 bases, leaving 19 bases of the junction unmatched. CDR3 sequence: CASSPVPGGVIPGYNEQFF. DNA for the CDR3: TGTGCCAGCAGCCCAGTCCCGGGGGGTGTAATCCCGGGCTACAATGAGCAGTTCTTC.

J is TRBJ1-2 and V is TRBV4-1; no clear D. The CDR3 length is 17 residues. V shed 1 base and J shed 0 bases, with 15 bases lying between them. Germline V gives CDR1 MGHRA, CDR2 YSYEKL. The chain's CDR3 is CASSQVFVRRSNYGYTF. The CDR3 DNA reads TGCGCCAGCAGCCAAGTGTTTGTAAGGCGGTCTAACTATGGCTACACCTTC.